Below are 30 T cell receptor beta chains sequenced from a single sample in a study of regulatory T cells in long-lasting Graves disease. The time point denotes: newly diagnosed GD, antithyroid drugs for less than 3 months. Scientists built the TCR library using RNA that was extracted from PBMCs. In building TCR beta libraries, iRepertoire HTBI primers were used together with Arm-PCR of CDR3 regions. TCRdb used MiXCR to reprocess the multiplex PCR reads, holding one entry per CDR3 protein. This table holds under 400,000 distinct CDR3 sequences, 16% found once. The sample was also reused in another study, on T cells in Graves' hyperthyroidism and ophthalmopathy.

The material sequenced was peripheral blood mononuclear cells (PBMCs), taken at new diagnosis, from a patient treated with antithyroid drugs. All receptors come from a man between 40 and 49 years old with Graves disease.

There are many counts of this clonotype. This rearrangement joins TRBV20-1 to TRBJ2-3; TRBD2 aligns across 8 bases. This CDR3 is built from 17 residues. Per germline, CDR1 DFQATT and CDR2 SNEGSKA (reference sequence). V was clipped by 3 bases and J by 1 base; unmatched bases: 12. In DNA form, the CDR3 reads TGCAGTGCTAGGCCCGCACCGGGGGGGGGGGGCACAGATACGCAGTATTTT. Amino acids: CSARPAPGGGGTDTQYF.

This clonotype was observed at least ten times. The chain carries TRBV11-2 and TRBJ2-2; D might be TRBD2 (5 bases). V was shortened by 7 bases and J by 4 bases, with 13 bases between the two germline ends. Looked up from germline, CDR1 is SGHAT and CDR2 is FQNNGV. This CDR3 contains 14 residues. CDR3 loop: CASTPGGVTGELFF. The CDR3, as DNA: TGTGCCAGCACCCCCGGAGGAGTCACCGGGGAGCTGTTTTTT.

This clonotype was picked up many times. V gene TRBV7-8 combines with J gene TRBJ2-4; D call uncertain. Trimming took 2 bases from V and 9 from J, leaving 5 bases between them. CDR1 and CDR2 from the germline V gene are SGHVS and FQNEAQ. The length of the CDR3 is 11 residues. The CDR3, as DNA: TGTGCCAGCAGCTTATTGGGCATTCAGTACTTC. It yields the protein CASSLLGIQYF.

This clonotype was picked up many times. In DNA, the CDR3 is TGTGCCAGCAGTTTACGTGGACTCCCGGGAAGGGAGACCCAGTACTTC. Translating gives CASSLRGLPGRETQYF. The chain combines TRBV12-3 or TRBV12-4 with TRBJ2-5; TRBD2 might be the D (5 bases). The CDR3 contains 16 residues. V was clipped by 2 bases and J by 5 bases, with 18 bases between them.

This clonotype was observed a handful of times. V is TRBV5-1 and J is TRBJ2-2; TRBD1 matches at 8 bases. This CDR3 has 16 amino acids. The junction had 3 bases not matched to a gene; V was cut back by 0 bases and J by 2 bases. Germline V gene sequence: CDR1 SGHRS, CDR2 YFSETQ. The CDR3 DNA reads as TGCGCCAGCAGCTTGGAAGGGACAGGAAACACCGGGGAGCTGTTTTTT. Protein product: CASSLEGTGNTGELFF.

The sample holds many counts of this clonotype. Mismatch with germline at one junction end may stem from a read error. This rearrangement joins TRBV18 to TRBJ2-7; 7 positions agree with TRBD1. This CDR3 has 15 amino acids. Looked up from germline, CDR1 is KGHSH and CDR2 is LQKENI. The CDR3 is CASSPVTGSSYEQYF. CDR3 in DNA: TGCGCCAGCAGCCCGGTGACAGGGAGCTCCTACGAGCAGTACTTC.

This clonotype was observed many times. The chain has TRBV3-1 and TRBJ1-5; D not certain. V lost 1 base to trimming and J lost 3 bases, with 10 bases between them. Germline V gene sequence: CDR1 LGHDT, CDR2 YNNKEL (reference sequence). CDR3 length equals 15 residues. The CDR3 region has the DNA TGTGCCAGCAGCCAAGGGTCCGGATTCAATCAGCCCCAGCATTTT. Its translation: CASSQGSGFNQPQHF.

The table lists this clonotype with a few counts. V and J are TRBV2 and TRBJ1-5; D not certain. Germline lookup yields CDR1 SNHLY and CDR2 FYNNEI. This CDR3 has 14 residues. Trimming took 1 base from V and 4 from J, leaving 8 bases between them. The CDR3: CASSEVAANQPQHF. DNA of the CDR3: TGTGCCAGCAGTGAAGTGGCAGCAAATCAGCCCCAGCATTTT.

This clonotype was detected ten times or more. V gene TRBV18 combines with J gene TRBJ2-7; D gene ambiguous. The CDR3 sequence is 14 residues long. V was pared by 2 bases and J by 6 bases, with 14 bases between. Germline CDR1 is KGHSH and CDR2 is LQKENI. In DNA form, the CDR3 reads TGTGCCAGCTCACCATCCCCTAGACGAGGCGAGCAGTACTTC. Protein sequence: CASSPSPRRGEQYF.

With respect to this clonotype: A much larger clone differs by one base, so this may be a read error. This chain joins TRBV9 and TRBJ2-7; D is perhaps TRBD2 (6 bases). Trimming left V 5 bases short and J 6 bases short, with 12 bases between. Germline CDR1 SGDLS, CDR2 YYNGEE. There are 12 residues in the CDR3. The CDR3: CASSRGTFEQYF. DNA for the CDR3: TGTGCCAGCAGTCGGGGGACCTTCGAGCAGTACTTC.

There are many counts of this clonotype. The V gene is TRBV7-2, the J gene TRBJ2-3; D ambiguous. V dropped 1 base and J dropped 0 bases, with 8 bases sitting between them. The CDR3 totals 15 residues. The germline V gene has CDR1 SGHTA and CDR2 FQGNSA. The CDR3 DNA follows: TGTGCCAGCAGCTTAGGGCAGCCGAGCACAGATACGCAGTATTTT. Amino acid sequence: CASSLGQPSTDTQYF.

About this clonotype itself: Just one base apart from a much larger clone, this may be a read error. The chain carries TRBV24-1 and TRBJ2-3; D may be TRBD1 or TRBD2 (5 bases each). V was trimmed by 3 bases and J by 2 bases, leaving 14 bases between them. The CDR3 covers 16 residues. The germline CDR1 and CDR2 sequences are KGHDR and SFDVKD. The CDR3 DNA is TGTGCCACCAGTGATCCCGGGGCAGACTTCACAGATACGCAGTATTTT. Translating gives CATSDPGADFTDTQYF.

There are many counts of this clonotype. The DNA of the CDR3 is TGTGCCAGCGGCGGGGGGGCGATCGGGACAGATACGCAGTATTTT. This sequence encodes CASGGGAIGTDTQYF. This rearrangement joins TRBV28 to TRBJ2-3, with 9 bases identical to TRBD2. CDR1 MDHEN and CDR2 SYDVKM come from the germline V gene. CDR3 length: 15 amino acids. V lost 8 bases and J lost 3; bases outside the gene matches: 9.

In this sample, this clonotype turned up many times. The J gene is TRBJ2-3, the V gene TRBV18; D is unclear. V was shortened by 6 bases and J by 0 bases, with 10 bases between the two germline ends. CDR1 and CDR2 from the germline V gene are KGHSH and LQKENI. The CDR3 has 14 amino acids. The CDR3 DNA reads TGTGCCAGCTCTCCGGGTAGGAGCACAGATACGCAGTATTTT. Protein: CASSPGRSTDTQYF.

About this clonotype: A far larger clone is a single base away, which makes a read error likely. V and J are TRBV2 and TRBJ1-1; 8 bases are a match to TRBD1. CDR3 length equals 12 residues. Per germline, CDR1 SNHLY and CDR2 FYNNEI. With 6 bases clipped from V and 13 bases from J, the junction kept 10 bases outside the gene matches. CDR3 coding DNA: TGTGCCAGCAGCCCTAGAGGGACAGGTGTTTTCTTT. It specifies CASSPRGTGVFF.

This clonotype was observed a handful of times. This chain joins TRBV6-1 and TRBJ2-1, with 9 nucleotides matching TRBD1. CDR1 and CDR2 from the germline V gene are MNHNS and SASEGT. The J segment lost 10 bases and the V segment lost 6 bases, leaving 10 bases of the junction unmatched. The CDR3 is made up of 14 amino acids. The CDR3 bases are TGTGCCAGCAGGTCCCGGGACAGGGTCGGGGAGCAGTTCTTC. Amino acids: CASRSRDRVGEQFF.

This clonotype came up a few times. CDR3 in amino acids: CASSEGQGLDEKLFF. The CDR3 bases are TGTGCCAGCAGTGAGGGACAGGGCCTCGATGAAAAACTGTTTTTT. The V call is TRBV25-1, the J call TRBJ1-4; TRBD1 matches at 9 bases. Per germline, CDR1 MGHDK and CDR2 SYGVNS. CDR3 length: 15 residues. J gave up 6 bases and V 3 bases, and 5 bases lay outside the gene matches.

This clonotype was picked up many times. The rearrangement joins TRBV2 to TRBJ1-5, with D possibly matching TRBD1 (6 bases). Germline V CDR1 and CDR2: SNHLY, FYNNEI. The CDR3 loop spans 17 amino acids. V gave up 4 bases and J gave up 5 bases, with 21 bases separating them. The CDR3 is CASSGNSGARGDQPQHF. CDR3 nucleotides: TGTGCCAGCAGTGGCAACTCAGGGGCCCGCGGAGATCAGCCCCAGCATTTT.

The genes are TRBV6-2 or TRBV6-3 and TRBJ2-5; a possible D gene is TRBD1 (6 bases). The CDR3 consists of 15 residues. V lost 0 bases, J lost 5 bases, and 13 bases lay in between. Germline CDR1 and CDR2: MNHEY and SVGEGT. The CDR3 spells CASSYSAGERETQYF. Written as DNA, the CDR3 is TGTGCCAGCAGTTACTCTGCAGGGGAAAGGGAGACCCAGTACTTC.

The J gene is TRBJ1-1, the V gene TRBV29-1; no definite D call. There are 13 residues in the CDR3. The V end lost 8 bases, the J end lost 2 bases, and 15 bases lay between the germline ends. Germline V gene sequence: CDR1 SQVTM, CDR2 ANQGSEA. CDR3 coding DNA: TGCAGCCTGGGAGGGATATCCAACACTGAAGCTTTCTTT. Its protein is CSLGGISNTEAFF.

In its sample, this clonotype was seen a few times. The genes are TRBV7-3 and TRBJ1-5; D gene unclear. Trimming took 1 base from V and 4 from J, leaving 8 bases between them. The CDR3 covers 14 residues. Germline V gene lookup returns CDR1 SGHTA and CDR2 FQGTGA. This chain's CDR3 is CASSLRVWNQPQHF. The CDR3 DNA reads as TGTGCCAGCAGCTTAAGGGTTTGGAATCAGCCCCAGCATTTT.

This clonotype showed up just a few times. The rearrangement joins TRBV5-1 to TRBJ1-1; D is undetermined. The CDR3 length is 15 residues. Germline CDR1 is SGHRS and CDR2 is YFSETQ. The V end was cut by 4 bases, the J end by 3 bases, with 16 bases between. The CDR3 nucleotides are TGCGCCAGCAGCCGCGGATTTTCTCAAGACACTGAAGCTTTCTTT. It codes for CASSRGFSQDTEAFF. The variable domain in full, completed from reference TRBV5-1 and TRBJ1-1, reads KAGVTQTPRYLIKTRGQQVTLSCSPISGHRSVSWYQQTPGQGLQFLFEYFSETQRNKGNFPGRFSGRQFSNSRSEMNVSTLELGDSALYLCASSRGFSQDTEAFFGQGTRLTVV.

The gene calls are TRBV10-3 and TRBJ1-1; the D is unclear. The CDR3 sequence is 15 residues long. V dropped 4 bases and J dropped 5 bases, with 17 bases sitting between them. From germline, CDR1 is ENHRY and CDR2 SYGVKD. CDR3 sequence reads: CAISAVRGSRTEAFF. DNA for the CDR3: TGTGCCATCAGTGCTGTAAGAGGTAGTAGGACTGAAGCTTTCTTT.

As for this clonotype: A much larger clone sits a single nucleotide away, making a read error possible. The chain combines TRBV3-1 with TRBJ1-3, with D perhaps TRBD1 (5 bases). Trimming cost V 1 base and J 0 bases, with 25 bases left between them. Germline values: CDR1 LGHDT, CDR2 YNNKEL (reference sequence). This CDR3 region has 21 residues. The CDR3 bases are TGTGCCAGCAGCCAAGCCTTCCCCGACAGTTTTCAGATTTACTCTGGAAACACCATATATTTT. It is translated as CASSQAFPDSFQIYSGNTIYF.

As regards this clonotype: A much larger clone differs by one base, so this may be a read error. The missing conserved phenylalanine or tryptophan at the end of this CDR3 makes a read error likely. The chain employs TRBV30 and TRBJ2-2, with unresolved D. The CDR3 contains 11 residues. From germline, CDR1 is GTSNPN and CDR2 SVGIG (reference sequence). Between the trimmed V and J ends, which lost 5 bases and 6 bases, there was a span of 7 bases. The CDR3 region is CAWDTAGELFL. The CDR3 bases are TGTGCCTGGGACACGGCCGGGGAGCTGTTTCTT.

Turning to this clonotype: A read error is possible here, since a much larger clone lies one base away. The conserved closing phenylalanine or tryptophan is absent in this CDR3, likely reflecting a read error. Because the CDR3's place on the DNA is in doubt, the DNA is left out and the CDR3 is given as listed by TCRdb. The chain couples TRBV20-1 to TRBJ2-3; the table gives TRBD2 as D, unverified against the DNA. In germline, CDR1 is DFQATT, CDR2 SNEGSKA (reference sequence). The CDR3 has 14 residues if both end residues are counted. CDR3 sequence: CSASMTSDGETQYS.

The V call is TRBV5-1, the J call TRBJ2-1; tentatively, D is TRBD2 (7 bases). Germline lookup yields CDR1 SGHRS and CDR2 YFSETQ. This CDR3 has 19 amino acids. V dropped 0 bases and J dropped 4 bases, with 23 bases sitting between them. DNA of the CDR3: TGCGCCAGCAGCTTGGCAGGACAGAGGACTAGAGGGGGTTACAATGAGCAGTTCTTC. Its protein product is CASSLAGQRTRGGYNEQFF.

This clonotype was seen a handful of times. The chain couples TRBV7-9 to TRBJ2-4; possible D gene TRBD2, 5 bases. V gave up 2 bases and J gave up 8 bases, with 13 bases separating them. The CDR3 is made up of 14 amino acids. CDR1 SEHNR and CDR2 FQNEAQ come from the germline V gene (reference sequence). CDR3 sequence (DNA): TGTGCCAGCAGCTTATTCACCGTCGGGGACATTCAGTACTTC. It translates to CASSLFTVGDIQYF. Using reference TRBV7-9 and TRBJ2-4 for the parts outside the CDR3, the full variable domain is DTGVSQNPRHKITKRGQNVTFRCDPISEHNRLYWYRQTLGQGPEFLTYFQNEAQLEKSRLLSDRFSAERPKGSFSTLEIQRTEQGDSAMYLCASSLFTVGDIQYFGAGTRLSVL.

This clonotype was seen ten or more times. The genes are TRBV5-5 and TRBJ1-6; D gene ambiguous. Trimming cost V 2 bases and J 5 bases, with 14 bases left between them. The germline V gene has CDR1 SGHKS and CDR2 YYEKEE (reference sequence). The CDR3 consists of 16 residues. CDR3 amino acids: CASSFLVGVDNSPLHF. In DNA form, the CDR3 reads TGTGCCAGCAGCTTCTTGGTTGGGGTCGATAATTCACCCCTCCACTTT.

The chain joins TRBV11-3 to TRBJ2-2; possibly TRBD1 for D (5 bases). The CDR3 covers 16 residues. V dropped 5 bases and J dropped 5 bases, with 18 bases sitting between them. Germline V gene data show CDR1 as SGHNT and CDR2 as YENEEA. The CDR3 DNA is TGTGCCAGCAGCCCCCGGTCGACCGACAGAACCGGGGAGCTGTTTTTT. This codes for CASSPRSTDRTGELFF.